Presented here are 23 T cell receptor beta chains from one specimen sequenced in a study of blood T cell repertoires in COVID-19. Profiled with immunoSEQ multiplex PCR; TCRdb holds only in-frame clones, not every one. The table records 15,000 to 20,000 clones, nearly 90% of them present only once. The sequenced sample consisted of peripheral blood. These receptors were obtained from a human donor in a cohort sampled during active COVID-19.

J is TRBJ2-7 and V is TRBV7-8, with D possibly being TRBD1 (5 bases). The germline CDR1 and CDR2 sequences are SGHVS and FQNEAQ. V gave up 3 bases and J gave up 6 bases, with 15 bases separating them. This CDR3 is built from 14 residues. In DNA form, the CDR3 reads TGTGCCAGCAGCTTCTCGCCAGGGTTAAGCGAGCAGTACTTC. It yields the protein CASSFSPGLSEQYF.

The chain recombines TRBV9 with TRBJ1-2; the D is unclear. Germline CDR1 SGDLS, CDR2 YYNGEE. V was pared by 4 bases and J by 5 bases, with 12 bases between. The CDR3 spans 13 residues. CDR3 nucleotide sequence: TGTGCCAGCAGCCCGTGGGGAGGGTATGGCTACACCTTC. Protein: CASSPWGGYGYTF. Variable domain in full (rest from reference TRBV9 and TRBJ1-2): DSGVTQTPKHLITATGQRVTLRCSPRSGDLSVYWYQQSLDQGLQFLIQYYNGEERAKGNILERFSAQQFPDLHSELNLSSLELGDSALYFCASSPWGGYGYTFGSGTRLTVV.

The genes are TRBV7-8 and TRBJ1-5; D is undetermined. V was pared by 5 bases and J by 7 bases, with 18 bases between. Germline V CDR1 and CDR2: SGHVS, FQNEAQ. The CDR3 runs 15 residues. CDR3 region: CASSPQTGSGQPQHF. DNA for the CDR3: TGTGCCAGCAGCCCCCAAACGGGAAGCGGGCAGCCCCAGCATTTT. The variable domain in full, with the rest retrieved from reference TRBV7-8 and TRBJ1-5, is GAGVSQSPRYKVAKRGQDVALRCDPISGHVSLFWYQQALGQGPEFLTYFQNEAQLDKSGLPSDRFFAERPEGSVSTLKIQRTQQEDSAVYLCASSPQTGSGQPQHFGDGTRLSIL.

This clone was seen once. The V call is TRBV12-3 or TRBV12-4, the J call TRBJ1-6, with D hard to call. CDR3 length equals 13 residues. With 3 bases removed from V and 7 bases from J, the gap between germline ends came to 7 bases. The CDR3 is CASSFSLNSPLHF. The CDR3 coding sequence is TGTGCCAGCAGTTTCTCCCTCAATTCACCCCTCCACTTT.

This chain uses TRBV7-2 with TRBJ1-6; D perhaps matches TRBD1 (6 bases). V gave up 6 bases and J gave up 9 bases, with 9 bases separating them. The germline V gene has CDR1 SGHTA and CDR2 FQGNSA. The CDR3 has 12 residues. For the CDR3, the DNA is TGTGCCAGCAGGCAACAGGGTTCACCCCTCCACTTT. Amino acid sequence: CASRQQGSPLHF.

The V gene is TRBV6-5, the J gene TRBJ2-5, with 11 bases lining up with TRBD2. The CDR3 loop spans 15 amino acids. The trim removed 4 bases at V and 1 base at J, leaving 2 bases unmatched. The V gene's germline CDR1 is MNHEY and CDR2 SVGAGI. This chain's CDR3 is CASSLGTSGQETQYF. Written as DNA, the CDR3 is TGTGCCAGCAGTTTGGGGACTAGCGGCCAAGAGACCCAGTACTTC.

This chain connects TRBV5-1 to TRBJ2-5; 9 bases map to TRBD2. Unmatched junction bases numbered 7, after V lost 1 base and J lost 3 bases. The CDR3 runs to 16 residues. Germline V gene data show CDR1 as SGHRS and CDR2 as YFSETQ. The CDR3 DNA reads TGCGCCAGCAGCTTGTTGGCGGGGGGGGGAAAAGAGACCCAGTACTTC. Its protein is CASSLLAGGGKETQYF. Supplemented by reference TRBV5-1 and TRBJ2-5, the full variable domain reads KAGVTQTPRYLIKTRGQQVTLSCSPISGHRSVSWYQQTPGQGLQFLFEYFSETQRNKGNFPGRFSGRQFSNSRSEMNVSTLELGDSALYLCASSLLAGGGKETQYFGPGTRLLVL.

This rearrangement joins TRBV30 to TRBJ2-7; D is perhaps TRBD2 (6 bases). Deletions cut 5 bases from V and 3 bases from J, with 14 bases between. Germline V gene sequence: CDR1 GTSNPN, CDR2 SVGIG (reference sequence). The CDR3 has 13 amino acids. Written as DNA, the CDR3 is TGTGCCTGGGCTCCGGGACTTCTCTACGAGCAGTACTTC. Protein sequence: CAWAPGLLYEQYF.

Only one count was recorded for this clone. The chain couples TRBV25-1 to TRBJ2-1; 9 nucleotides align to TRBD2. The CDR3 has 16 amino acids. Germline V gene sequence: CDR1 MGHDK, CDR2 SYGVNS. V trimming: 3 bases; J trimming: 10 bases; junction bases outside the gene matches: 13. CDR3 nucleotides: TGTGCCAGCAGTGAGGATTGGGCGGGGGGGCCGTTGGAGCAGTTCTTC. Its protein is CASSEDWAGGPLEQFF. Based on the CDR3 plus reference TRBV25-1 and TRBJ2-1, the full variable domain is EADIYQTPRYLVIGTGKKITLECSQTMGHDKMYWYQQDPGMELHLIHYSYGVNSTEKGDLSSESTVSRIRTEHFPLTLESARPSHTSQYLCASSEDWAGGPLEQFFGPGTRLTVL.

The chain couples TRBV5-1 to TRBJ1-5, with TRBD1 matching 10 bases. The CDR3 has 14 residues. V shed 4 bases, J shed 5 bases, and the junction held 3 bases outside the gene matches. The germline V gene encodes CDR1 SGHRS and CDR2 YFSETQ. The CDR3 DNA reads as TGCGCCAGCAGCAACGGACAGGGGGATCAGCCCCAGCATTTT. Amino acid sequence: CASSNGQGDQPQHF.

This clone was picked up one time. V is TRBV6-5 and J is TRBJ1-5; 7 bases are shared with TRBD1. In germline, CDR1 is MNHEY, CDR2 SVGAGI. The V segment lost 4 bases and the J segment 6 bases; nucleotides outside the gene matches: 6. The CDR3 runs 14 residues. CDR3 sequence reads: CASSSTRGSQPQHF. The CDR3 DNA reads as TGTGCCAGCAGTTCTACCAGGGGGAGTCAGCCCCAGCATTTT.

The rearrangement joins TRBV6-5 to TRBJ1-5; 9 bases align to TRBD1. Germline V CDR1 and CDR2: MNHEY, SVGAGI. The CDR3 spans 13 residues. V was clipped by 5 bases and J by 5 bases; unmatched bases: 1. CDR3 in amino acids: CASSRTGDQPQHF. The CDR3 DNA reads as TGTGCCAGCAGTAGGACAGGGGATCAGCCCCAGCATTTT.

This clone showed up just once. The CDR3 nucleotides read TGTGCCAGCTCACCCGAGTGGGCGGGTGAGCAGTTCTTC. Amino acid sequence: CASSPEWAGEQFF. The chain recombines TRBV18 with TRBJ2-1, with a possible D match to TRBD2 (5 bases). The CDR3 length is 13 residues. The germline gives CDR1 KGHSH, CDR2 LQKENI. V was shortened by 3 bases and J by 9 bases, with 12 bases between the two germline ends.

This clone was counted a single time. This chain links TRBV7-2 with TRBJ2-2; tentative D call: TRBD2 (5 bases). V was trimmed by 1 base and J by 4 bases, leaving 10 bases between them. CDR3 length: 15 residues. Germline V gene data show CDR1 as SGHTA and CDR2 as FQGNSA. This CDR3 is CASSLGRGGTGELFF. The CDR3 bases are TGTGCCAGCAGCTTAGGTCGGGGTGGCACCGGGGAGCTGTTTTTT.

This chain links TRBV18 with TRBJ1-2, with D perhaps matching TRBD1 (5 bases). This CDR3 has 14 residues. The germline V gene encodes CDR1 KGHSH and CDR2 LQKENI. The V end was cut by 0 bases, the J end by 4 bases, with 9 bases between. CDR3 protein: CASSPPGGGYGYTF. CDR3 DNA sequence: TGTGCCAGCTCACCACCGGGGGGGGGCTATGGCTACACCTTC.

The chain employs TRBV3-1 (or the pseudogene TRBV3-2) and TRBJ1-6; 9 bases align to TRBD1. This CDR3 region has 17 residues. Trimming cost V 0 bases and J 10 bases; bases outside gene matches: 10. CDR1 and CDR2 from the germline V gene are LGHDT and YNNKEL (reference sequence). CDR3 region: CASSQEGYRGRGSPLHF. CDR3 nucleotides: TGTGCCAGCAGCCAAGAAGGGTACAGGGGGCGAGGATCACCCCTCCACTTT.

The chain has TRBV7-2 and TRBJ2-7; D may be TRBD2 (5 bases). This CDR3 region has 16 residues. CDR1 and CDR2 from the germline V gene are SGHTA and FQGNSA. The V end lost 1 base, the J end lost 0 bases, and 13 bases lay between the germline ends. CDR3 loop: CASSLVSGKNSYEQYF. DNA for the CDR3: TGTGCCAGCAGCTTAGTTTCCGGGAAAAACTCCTACGAGCAGTACTTC.

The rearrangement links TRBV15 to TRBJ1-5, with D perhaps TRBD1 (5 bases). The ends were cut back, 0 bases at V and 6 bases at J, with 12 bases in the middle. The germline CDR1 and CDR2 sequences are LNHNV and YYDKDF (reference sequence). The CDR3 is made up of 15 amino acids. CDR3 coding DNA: TGTGCCACCAGCAGAGATGTGGCAGGGCCTCAGCCCCAGCATTTT. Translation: CATSRDVAGPQPQHF.

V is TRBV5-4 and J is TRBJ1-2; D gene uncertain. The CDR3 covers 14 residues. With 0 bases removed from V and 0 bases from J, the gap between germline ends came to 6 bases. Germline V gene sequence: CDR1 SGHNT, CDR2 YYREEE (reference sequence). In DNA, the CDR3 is TGTGCCAGCAGCTTGGGGGGAGCTAACTATGGCTACACCTTC. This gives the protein CASSLGGANYGYTF.

The CDR3 nucleotides are TGTGCTAGTGGTTTGGGACAGGGTGCGAACACTGAAGCTTTCTTT. Its translation: CASGLGQGANTEAFF. The chain links TRBV12-5 to TRBJ1-1, with 7 bases lining up with TRBD1. Germline V CDR1 and CDR2: LGHNT, FRNRAP. CDR3 length equals 15 residues. J was trimmed by 1 base and V by 1 base; bases with no gene match: 3.

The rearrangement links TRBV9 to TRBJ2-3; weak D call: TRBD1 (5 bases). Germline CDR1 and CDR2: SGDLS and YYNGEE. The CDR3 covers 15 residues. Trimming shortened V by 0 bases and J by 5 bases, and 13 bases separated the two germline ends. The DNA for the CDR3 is TGTGCCAGCAGCGTAGTGGGCAGGGCCGGAGATACGCAGTATTTT. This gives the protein CASSVVGRAGDTQYF.

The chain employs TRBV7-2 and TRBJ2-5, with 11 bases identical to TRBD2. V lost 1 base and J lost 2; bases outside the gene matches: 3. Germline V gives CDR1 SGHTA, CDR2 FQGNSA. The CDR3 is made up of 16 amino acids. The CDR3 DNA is TGTGCCAGCAGCTTAGGGCTAGCGGGGGGACAAGAGACCCAGTACTTC. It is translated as CASSLGLAGGQETQYF.

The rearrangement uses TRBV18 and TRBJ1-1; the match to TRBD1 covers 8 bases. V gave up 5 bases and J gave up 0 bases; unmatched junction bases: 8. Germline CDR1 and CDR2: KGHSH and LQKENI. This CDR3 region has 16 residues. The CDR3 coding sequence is TGTGCCAGCTCATCTAGACAGGGGAATATGAACACTGAAGCTTTCTTT. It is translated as CASSSRQGNMNTEAFF.